The present entry profiles one TCR beta chain with its context. This sample is drawn from a study of blood T cell repertoires in COVID-19. This CDR3 contains 14 residues. V dropped 3 bases and J dropped 1 base, with 9 bases sitting between them. Looked up from germline, CDR1 is SEHNR and CDR2 is FQNEAQ (reference sequence). The repertoire was sequenced with immunoSEQ multiplex PCR; TCRdb's copy has only in-frame clones and lacks some. Found here are 55,000 to 75,000 clones, about 90% of them singletons; the top ten hold 1.4% to 1.5%. Specimen: peripheral blood. The clonotype originates from a man in his 60s with acute or convalescent COVID-19. The V gene is TRBV7-9, the J gene TRBJ2-5, with D possibly TRBD2 on 6 matching bases. In DNA form, the CDR3 reads TGTGCCAGCAGCTTTGTGGGGGGCCAAGAGACCCAGTACTTC. Its translation: CASSFVGGQETQYF.